Presented here are 19 T cell receptor beta chains from one specimen sequenced in a study of early stage breast cancer tumors. Clones were sequenced by immunoSEQ multiplex PCR, and TCRdb holds only the in-frame ones, with some missing. The profile shows approximately 48,000 clones, over 80% of them singletons. The source material was blood. The origin of the receptors is a person aged 65-85 years with breast cancer.

J is TRBJ2-7 and V is TRBV10-3, with TRBD1 matching over 7 bases. The CDR3 spans 12 residues. J gave up 2 bases and V 9 bases, and 4 bases lay outside the gene matches. Germline V gives CDR1 ENHRY, CDR2 SYGVKD. The CDR3 nucleotides read TGTGCCATTACAGGGGATACCTACGAGCAGTACTTC. This translates into CAITGDTYEQYF.

This clone was observed a few times. V gene TRBV27 combines with J gene TRBJ1-6; 8 bases line up with TRBD1. Trimming at V came to 4 bases and at J to 10 bases, leaving 3 bases not matched to a gene. CDR1 and CDR2 (germline): MNHEY, SMNVEV (reference sequence). The CDR3 extends over 13 amino acids. The CDR3 reads CASSSTGGSPLHF. For the CDR3, the DNA is TGTGCCAGCAGTTCCACAGGGGGGTCACCCCTCCACTTT.

The chain is built from TRBV11-2 and TRBJ2-1; 9 bases match TRBD2. The germline CDR1 and CDR2 sequences are SGHAT and FQNNGV. V dropped 2 bases and J dropped 8; count of bases not matched to a gene: 10. This CDR3 is 16 amino acids long. CDR3 in amino acids: CASSLSPRGGLDEQFF. The CDR3 DNA follows: TGTGCCAGCAGCTTATCGCCGCGGGGGGGCCTCGATGAGCAGTTCTTC.

The V and J genes are TRBV30 and TRBJ1-2; D is ambiguous. Per germline, CDR1 GTSNPN and CDR2 SVGIG (reference sequence). The V gene lost 5 bases and the J gene lost 8 bases, with 15 bases spanning the gap. The length of the CDR3 is 12 residues. CDR3 in amino acids: CAWVFDRGGYTF. Written as DNA, the CDR3 is TGTGCCTGGGTCTTCGATCGGGGAGGCTACACCTTC.

The chain recombines TRBV9 with TRBJ1-6, with D tentatively TRBD1 (6 bases). The V end was cut by 2 bases, the J end by 14 bases, with 8 bases between. The CDR3 has 11 amino acids. Per germline, CDR1 SGDLS and CDR2 YYNGEE. The CDR3 nucleotides read TGTGCCAGCAGCGTCGCAGGGGCCCTCCACTTT. Encoded protein: CASSVAGALHF.

This clone was recorded once. The chain combines TRBV6-6 with TRBJ1-6, with D unclear. The V end was cut by 0 bases, the J end by 5 bases, with 11 bases between. The CDR3 runs to 16 residues. CDR1 and CDR2 (germline): MNHNY, SVGAGI (reference sequence). The CDR3 protein is CASSYSRQIDNSPLHF. Written as DNA, the CDR3 is TGTGCCAGCAGTTACTCGCGGCAGATCGATAATTCACCCCTCCACTTT.

Here the CDR3 DNA reads TGTGCCAGCAGCTGGACTAGCGGGGGGTTCACCGGGGAGCTGTTTTTT. Translated: CASSWTSGGFTGELFF. This sequence joins TRBV11-3 and TRBJ2-2; 14 bases match TRBD2. CDR1 is SGHNT, CDR2 YENEEA, per germline. Losses at the gene ends were 4 bases for V and 4 bases for J; bases not matched to a gene: 2. CDR3 length equals 16 residues.

This clone was seen once. This chain connects TRBV19 to TRBJ1-2, with TRBD1 matching 7 bases. The V and J ends lost 3 bases and 3 bases, in that order; junction bases with no gene match: 13. In germline, CDR1 is LNHDA, CDR2 SQIVND (reference sequence). CDR3 length equals 17 residues. The CDR3 spells CASSMDRDRSRDYGYTF. The CDR3 DNA reads TGTGCCAGTAGTATGGACCGGGACAGATCGCGCGACTATGGCTACACCTTC.

V gene TRBV28 combines with J gene TRBJ2-1, with 11 bases identical to TRBD2. This CDR3 is 16 amino acids long. Per the germline V gene, CDR1 is MDHEN and CDR2 is SYDVKM. The trim removed 1 base at V and 5 bases at J, leaving 4 bases unmatched. The chain's CDR3 is CASSLYLAGGDNEQFF. The CDR3 nucleotides are TGTGCCAGCAGTTTATACCTAGCGGGAGGAGACAATGAGCAGTTCTTC.

CDR3: CASSIGLATGELFF. Here the CDR3 DNA reads TGTGCCAGCAGCATAGGACTAGCCACCGGGGAGCTGTTTTTT. The J gene is TRBJ2-2, the V gene TRBV7-2; 8 nucleotides match TRBD2. From germline, CDR1 is SGHTA and CDR2 FQGNSA. CDR3 length: 14 residues. Germline trimming cut 5 bases from V and 4 bases from J; bases unmatched to any gene: 3.

The V and J genes are TRBV19 and TRBJ1-5; 7 bases map to TRBD1. CDR1 is LNHDA and CDR2 is SQIVND in the germline V gene (reference sequence). This CDR3 has 15 amino acids. Unmatched junction bases numbered 6, after V lost 0 bases and J lost 7 bases. In DNA, the CDR3 is TGTGCCAGTAGTATAGACACGGGACAGCGGCAGCCCCAGCATTTT. Its translation is CASSIDTGQRQPQHF.

This chain uses TRBV5-1 with TRBJ1-3, with 11 bases lining up with TRBD1. The length of the CDR3 is 18 residues. The V gene end was trimmed by 2 bases and the J gene end by 1 base; junction bases not matched to a gene: 8. Germline CDR1 and CDR2: SGHRS and YFSETQ. DNA for the CDR3: TGCGCCAGCAGCTTTTTGGGGACAGGGGGAAGTTCTGGAAACACCATATATTTT. It codes for CASSFLGTGGSSGNTIYF. The complete variable domain, with remaining parts taken from reference TRBV5-1 and TRBJ1-3, reads KAGVTQTPRYLIKTRGQQVTLSCSPISGHRSVSWYQQTPGQGLQFLFEYFSETQRNKGNFPGRFSGRQFSNSRSEMNVSTLELGDSALYLCASSFLGTGGSSGNTIYFGEGSWLTVV.

V is TRBV28 and J is TRBJ1-2; D is possibly TRBD1 (5 bases). The CDR3 has 14 residues. Germline-derived CDR1 and CDR2 are MDHEN and SYDVKM. The germline V and J ends were trimmed by 7 bases and 3 bases, with 15 bases remaining between them. CDR3 sequence (DNA): TGTGCCAGCAAACGCCTCCCAGGGCACTATGGCTACACCTTC. Its translation is CASKRLPGHYGYTF.

This sequence joins TRBV19 and TRBJ2-2, with TRBD2 matching over 9 bases. The CDR3 has 14 amino acids. The germline CDR1 and CDR2 sequences are LNHDA and SQIVND (reference sequence). Losses at the gene ends were 6 bases for V and 4 bases for J; bases not matched to a gene: 3. The CDR3 loop is CASRQTSGTGELFF. The CDR3 DNA reads as TGTGCCAGTAGGCAGACTAGCGGCACCGGGGAGCTGTTTTTT.

The gene calls are TRBV2 and TRBJ2-3; 8 bases align to TRBD2. With V trimmed by 5 bases and J by 4 bases, 5 bases remained unmatched. The germline V gene has CDR1 SNHLY and CDR2 FYNNEI. The CDR3 sequence is 14 residues long. The CDR3 coding sequence is TGTGCCAGCAGTACCGGACTAGCAGCAGATACGCAGTATTTT. Protein product: CASSTGLAADTQYF. The variable domain in full, completed from reference TRBV2 and TRBJ2-3, reads EPEVTQTPSHQVTQMGQEVILRCVPISNHLYFYWYRQILGQKVEFLVSFYNNEISEKSEIFDDQFSVERPDGSNFTLKIRSTKLEDSAMYFCASSTGLAADTQYFGPGTRLTVL.

This chain connects TRBV4-1 to TRBJ2-1; the match to TRBD2 covers 7 bases. V shed 3 bases, J shed 10 bases, and the junction held 12 bases outside the gene matches. Germline loops: CDR1 MGHRA, CDR2 YSYEKL. This CDR3 spans 15 amino acids. The CDR3 sequence: CASSQGRGDIGEQFF. The CDR3 bases are TGCGCCAGCAGCCAGGGGAGGGGAGATATAGGGGAGCAGTTCTTC.

V gene TRBV7-7 combines with J gene TRBJ1-1, with D unclear. This CDR3 is built from 13 residues. Germline CDR1 reads SSHAT; CDR2 reads FNYEAQ (reference sequence). V dropped 1 base and J dropped 3 bases, with 6 bases sitting between them. CDR3: CASSLVEYTEAFF. CDR3 nucleotides: TGTGCCAGCAGCTTAGTCGAGTACACTGAAGCTTTCTTT.

This clone occurred a few times. The genes are TRBV2 and TRBJ2-7, with 8 bases matching TRBD1. This CDR3 is built from 13 residues. Germline CDR1 and CDR2: SNHLY and FYNNEI. J was trimmed by 2 bases and V by 8 bases; bases with no gene match: 5. CDR3 DNA: TGTGCCAGCGGAAGGACAGGGACCTACGAGCAGTACTTC. Encoded protein: CASGRTGTYEQYF.

The V and J genes are TRBV2 and TRBJ2-1; TRBD1 is a possible D gene (6 bases). V dropped 7 bases and J dropped 5 bases, with 15 bases sitting between them. Germline V gene sequence: CDR1 SNHLY, CDR2 FYNNEI. This CDR3 region has 14 residues. This chain's CDR3 is CASTEQGQNNEQFF. The CDR3 DNA follows: TGTGCCAGCACCGAACAGGGTCAGAACAATGAGCAGTTCTTC.